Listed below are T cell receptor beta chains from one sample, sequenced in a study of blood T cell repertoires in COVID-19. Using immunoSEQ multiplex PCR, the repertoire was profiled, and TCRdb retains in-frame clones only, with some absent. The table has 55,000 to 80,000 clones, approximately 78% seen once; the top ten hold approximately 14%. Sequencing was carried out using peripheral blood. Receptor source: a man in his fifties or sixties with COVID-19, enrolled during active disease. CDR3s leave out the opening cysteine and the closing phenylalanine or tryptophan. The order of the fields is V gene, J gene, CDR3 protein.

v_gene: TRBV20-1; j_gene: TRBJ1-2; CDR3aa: SARWPYGYT
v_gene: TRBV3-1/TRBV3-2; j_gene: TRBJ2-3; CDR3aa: ASSHFTSTGDTQY
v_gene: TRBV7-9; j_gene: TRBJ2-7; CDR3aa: ASSLSSYEQY
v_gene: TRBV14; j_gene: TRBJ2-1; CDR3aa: ASSLSGYYNEQF
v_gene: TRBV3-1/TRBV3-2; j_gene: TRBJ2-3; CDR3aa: ASSQDGSTDTQY
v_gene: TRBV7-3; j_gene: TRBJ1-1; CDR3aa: ASSLGQEGDEAF
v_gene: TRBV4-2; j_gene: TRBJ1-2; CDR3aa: ASSETDTYGYT
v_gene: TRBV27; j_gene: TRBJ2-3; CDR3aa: ASSTGGADTQY
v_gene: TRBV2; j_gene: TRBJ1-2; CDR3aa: ASSGVRPSGYT
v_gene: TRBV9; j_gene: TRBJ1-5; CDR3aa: ASSRQGNGQPQH
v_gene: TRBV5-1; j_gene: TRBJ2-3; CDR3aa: ASTKTSGGGTDTQY
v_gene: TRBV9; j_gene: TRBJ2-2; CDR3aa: ASSVIGEPTGELF
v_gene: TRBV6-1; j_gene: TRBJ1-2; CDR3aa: ASSERGGGQGYGYT
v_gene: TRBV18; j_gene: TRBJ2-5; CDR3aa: ASSPGTTGSADPY
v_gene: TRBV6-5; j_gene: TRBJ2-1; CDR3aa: ASGRAGEGRNEQF
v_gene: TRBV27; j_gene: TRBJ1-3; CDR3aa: ASSFGGTGNTIY
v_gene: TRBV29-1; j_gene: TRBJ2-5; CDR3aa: SVGGGVGETQY
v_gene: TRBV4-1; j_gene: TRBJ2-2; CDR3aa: ASSQEGGVVVGELF
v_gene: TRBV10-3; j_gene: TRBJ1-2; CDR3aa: AIGGTGTDYGYT
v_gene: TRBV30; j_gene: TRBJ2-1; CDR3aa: GCRASGYNEQF
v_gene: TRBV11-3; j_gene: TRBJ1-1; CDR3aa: ASKSQANTEAF
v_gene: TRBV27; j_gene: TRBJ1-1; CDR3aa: ASSLYLQGFPEAF
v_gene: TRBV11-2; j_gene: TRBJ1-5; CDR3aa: ASSLGQPNQPQH
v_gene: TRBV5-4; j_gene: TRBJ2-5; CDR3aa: ASRGTGETQY
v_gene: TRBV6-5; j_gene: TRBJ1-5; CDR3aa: ASSLDSGGNQPQH
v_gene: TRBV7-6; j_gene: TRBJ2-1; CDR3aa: ASSFPGTGYNEQF
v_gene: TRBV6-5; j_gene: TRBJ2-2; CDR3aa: ASSPLPGGLGELF
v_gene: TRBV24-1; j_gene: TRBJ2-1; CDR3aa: ATSDLPGQGAFSSYNEQF
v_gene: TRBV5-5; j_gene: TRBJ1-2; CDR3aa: ASSLNLGYT
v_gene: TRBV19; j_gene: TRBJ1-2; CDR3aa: ASSFGPTPGGYT
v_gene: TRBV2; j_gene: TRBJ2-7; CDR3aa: ASTNSLALSYEQY
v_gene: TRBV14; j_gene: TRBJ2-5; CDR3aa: ASSRGIQETQY
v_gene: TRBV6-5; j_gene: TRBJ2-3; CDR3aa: ASSYTSGRFTDTQY
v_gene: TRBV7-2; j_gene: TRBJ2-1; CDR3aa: ASTNPPSRKQF
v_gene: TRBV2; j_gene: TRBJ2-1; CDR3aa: ASKLEGTSWNEQF
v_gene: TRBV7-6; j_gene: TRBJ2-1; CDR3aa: ASSFSASGTSYNEQF
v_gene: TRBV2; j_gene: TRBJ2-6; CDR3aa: ASSGGTSGGGANVLT
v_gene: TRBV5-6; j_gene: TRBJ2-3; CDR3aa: ASSLGGVYTQY
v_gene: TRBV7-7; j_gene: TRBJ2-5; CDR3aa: ASSLALATGETQY
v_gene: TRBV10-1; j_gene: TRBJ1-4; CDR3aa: ASSEKVGRGGTGLF
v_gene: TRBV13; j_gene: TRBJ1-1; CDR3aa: ASSSNRDTMNTEAF
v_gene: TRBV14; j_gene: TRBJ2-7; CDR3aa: ASSQKERQGVYYEQY
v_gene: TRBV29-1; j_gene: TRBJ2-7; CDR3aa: SVRGTGAPYEQY
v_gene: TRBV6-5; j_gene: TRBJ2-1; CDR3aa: ASNARWGEYNEQF